A single sample is the source of the 31 T cell receptor beta chains below, sequenced in a study of untreated major depressive disorder. Antigens of these TCRs are unknown. Study results and limitations: TRBV05-01 (Vbeta 5.1) usage was higher in CD4+ T cells of depressed patients than controls.

Repertoires were generated with immunoSEQ multiplex PCR, while TCRdb's copy carries only in-frame clones and drops some. Here the sample spans 15,000 to 20,000 clones, about 92% being singletons. The source material was CD4+ T cells from PBMCs. Receptors were obtained from a woman in her 40s with major depressive disorder.

This chain uses TRBV18 with TRBJ1-1; D ambiguous. V lost 2 bases and J 3 bases, leaving 7 bases between the germline ends. This CDR3 is built from 13 residues. Germline assignment: CDR1 KGHSH and CDR2 LQKENI. The CDR3 sequence is CASSPSGDTEAFF. DNA of the CDR3: TGTGCCAGCTCACCATCTGGGGACACTGAAGCTTTCTTT.

The chain combines TRBV6-5 with TRBJ1-2, with no clear D. Trimming shortened V by 6 bases and J by 7 bases, and 15 bases separated the two germline ends. The length of the CDR3 is 13 residues. Germline CDR1 MNHEY, CDR2 SVGAGI. Here the CDR3 DNA reads TGTGCCAGCAGACCTCGGAAGGGAGGTGGCTACACCTTC. Its translation is CASRPRKGGGYTF.

This sequence joins TRBV7-8 and TRBJ1-2; D ambiguous. Trimming pared 4 bases from V and 2 bases from J, leaving 32 bases between. This CDR3 is built from 21 residues. Germline-derived CDR1 and CDR2 are SGHVS and FQNEAQ. The CDR3 bases are TGTGCCAGCAGCTCGGGTTGGTTCCTTGGGAGAGGGTCTACCGTAAACTATGGCTACACCTTC. Translation: CASSSGWFLGRGSTVNYGYTF.

J is TRBJ2-3 and V is TRBV5-1; either TRBD1 or TRBD2 may fit D (6 bases each). The CDR3 totals 18 residues. V was clipped by 0 bases and J by 2 bases, with 19 bases between them. Germline loops: CDR1 SGHRS, CDR2 YFSETQ. The CDR3 spells CASSLARGTGLHTDTQYF. The CDR3 nucleotides read TGCGCCAGCAGCTTGGCCAGGGGAACGGGACTCCACACAGATACGCAGTATTTT.

This clone has a handful of counts. In DNA form, the CDR3 reads TGTGCCAGCAGTGAAAGTCGGGGGCAAGCTGAAGCTTTCTTT. This translates into CASSESRGQAEAFF. The chain uses TRBV6-1 and TRBJ1-1, with D maybe TRBD1 (6 bases). The CDR3 totals 14 residues. Germline values: CDR1 MNHNS, CDR2 SASEGT. Trimming stripped 2 bases from V and 6 bases from J, with 13 bases between.

The chain has TRBV11-2 and TRBJ1-4, with 7 bases fitting TRBD1. Trimming took 5 bases from V and 7 from J; bases not matched to a gene: 4. The CDR3 contains 13 residues. Germline V gene sequence: CDR1 SGHAT, CDR2 FQNNGV. In nucleotides, the CDR3 is TGTGCCAGCAGCGGCAGGGGGGCTGAAAAACTGTTTTTT. This codes for CASSGRGAEKLFF.

The J gene is TRBJ2-1, the V gene TRBV7-3; the match to TRBD1 covers 9 bases. The ends lost 4 bases at V and 9 bases at J; junction bases unmatched: 4. Looked up from germline, CDR1 is SGHTA and CDR2 is FQGTGA. This CDR3 contains 13 residues. The CDR3, as DNA: TGTGCCAGCAGCTCCACAGGGGGCCCTGAGCAGTTCTTC. Translated: CASSSTGGPEQFF.

The V gene is TRBV15, the J gene TRBJ1-6, with TRBD1 as a possible D gene (6 bases). Germline V gene data show CDR1 as LNHNV and CDR2 as YYDKDF (reference sequence). V was shortened by 3 bases and J by 10 bases, with 13 bases between the two germline ends. This CDR3 comprises 14 residues. CDR3 sequence (DNA): TGTGCCACCAGCAGCCCAAAGGGGGTATCACCCCTCCACTTT. Residues: CATSSPKGVSPLHF.

The chain combines TRBV7-9 with TRBJ2-3; 7 bases align to TRBD2. With 1 base clipped from V and 4 bases from J, the junction kept 17 bases outside the gene matches. The CDR3 runs 19 residues. From germline, CDR1 is SEHNR and CDR2 FQNEAQ (reference sequence). The CDR3 DNA sequence: TGTGCCAGCAGCTTAGGGCCCTGGATGGGCGGGAGAGTTGCAGATACGCAGTATTTT. It encodes CASSLGPWMGGRVADTQYF.

The chain combines TRBV28 with TRBJ1-1; D gene unclear. V was shortened by 2 bases and J by 8 bases, with 12 bases between the two germline ends. Germline V gene lookup returns CDR1 MDHEN and CDR2 SYDVKM. This CDR3 is built from 13 residues. The CDR3 DNA sequence: TGTGCCAGCAGTTTAAGTCGGAGTAACGAAGCTTTCTTT. This gives the protein CASSLSRSNEAFF.

V usage is TRBV30 and J usage is TRBJ1-2; D not resolved. The V end lost 3 bases, the J end lost 4 bases, and 9 bases lay between the germline ends. This CDR3 is built from 12 residues. The germline CDR1 and CDR2 sequences are GTSNPN and SVGIG (reference sequence). CDR3 residues: CAWSPGFYGYTF. The CDR3, as DNA: TGTGCCTGGAGCCCGGGCTTCTATGGCTACACCTTC.

The chain employs TRBV19 and TRBJ1-2, with D unresolved. This CDR3 is 13 amino acids long. Germline assignment: CDR1 LNHDA and CDR2 SQIVND (reference sequence). The V end was cut by 11 bases, the J end by 5 bases, with 18 bases between. The CDR3 sequence is CASRVADSYGYTF. CDR3 nucleotide sequence: TGTGCCTCTAGGGTGGCAGATTCGTATGGCTACACCTTC.

The rearrangement uses TRBV5-6 and TRBJ1-1, with D unresolved. V lost 7 bases to trimming and J lost 3 bases, with 19 bases between them. Per germline, CDR1 SGHDT and CDR2 YYEEEE. The CDR3 sequence is 15 residues long. The CDR3 region has the DNA TGTGCCAGCTTCAATTTTCTTTCTTGGGACACTGAAGCTTTCTTT. Translation gives CASFNFLSWDTEAFF.

This clone was detected once. The rearrangement joins TRBV10-3 to TRBJ1-6; D is undetermined. The V and J ends lost 8 bases and 0 bases respectively, with 5 bases between them. Per the germline V gene, CDR1 is ENHRY and CDR2 is SYGVKD. The CDR3 loop spans 13 amino acids. In DNA, the CDR3 is TGTGCCATCGGGAGCTCCTATAATTCACCCCTCCACTTT. The encoded protein is CAIGSSYNSPLHF.

J is TRBJ2-4 and V is TRBV4-1; D remains unclear. Per the germline V gene, CDR1 is MGHRA and CDR2 is YSYEKL. This CDR3 comprises 18 residues. Trimming cost V 1 base and J 0 bases, with 16 bases left between them. The CDR3: CASSQGAIRGLAKNIQYF. DNA of the CDR3: TGCGCCAGCAGCCAAGGGGCCATCAGAGGTCTAGCCAAAAACATTCAGTACTTC.

In this sample, this clone turned up a few times. The chain is built from TRBV19 and TRBJ1-5; D unresolved. Looked up from germline, CDR1 is LNHDA and CDR2 is SQIVND (reference sequence). This CDR3 has 15 residues. Deletions cut 8 bases from V and 4 bases from J, with 18 bases between. The CDR3 DNA sequence: TGTGCCAGTGAATCCGAGGGTGTTTCGAATCAGCCCCAGCATTTT. This sequence encodes CASESEGVSNQPQHF.

The chain is built from TRBV2 and TRBJ2-2; 11 bases map to TRBD1. Trimming removed 7 bases from V and 6 bases from J; junction bases left unmatched: 4. The CDR3 covers 14 residues. The germline V gene encodes CDR1 SNHLY and CDR2 FYNNEI. Here the CDR3 DNA reads TGTGCCAGCACGGACAGGGGGCGTCCCGGGGAGCTGTTTTTT. As protein: CASTDRGRPGELFF.

The chain joins TRBV10-3 to TRBJ2-3, with no clear D. The ends were cut back, 2 bases at V and 2 bases at J, with 8 bases in the middle. CDR3 length: 14 amino acids. CDR1 is ENHRY and CDR2 is SYGVKD in the germline V gene. The DNA for the CDR3 is TGTGCCATCAGTGAGGGCAGATCCACAGATACGCAGTATTTT. Residues: CAISEGRSTDTQYF.

The genes are TRBV7-9 and TRBJ1-4; perhaps TRBD1 as D (5 bases). The CDR3 runs 16 residues. The V end was cut by 2 bases, the J end by 8 bases, with 18 bases between. CDR1 and CDR2 (germline): SEHNR, FQNEAQ (reference sequence). The chain's CDR3 is CASSLYGHGEGEKLFF. The CDR3 DNA reads TGTGCCAGCAGCTTATACGGACATGGGGAGGGGGAAAAACTGTTTTTT.

V is TRBV19 and J is TRBJ1-3, with TRBD1 matching over 9 bases. Germline trimming cut 5 bases from V and 5 bases from J; bases unmatched to any gene: 19. Germline V CDR1 and CDR2: LNHDA, SQIVND (reference sequence). The CDR3 has 19 amino acids. CDR3 region: CASSSRRKQGAKVRNTIYF. DNA of the CDR3: TGTGCCAGTAGTTCCCGTCGTAAACAGGGGGCTAAGGTTCGAAACACCATATATTTT.

The rearrangement uses TRBV2 and TRBJ1-2; D is uncertain. CDR3 length: 14 amino acids. Germline CDR1 reads SNHLY; CDR2 reads FYNNEI. Trimming shortened V by 5 bases and J by 3 bases, and 13 bases separated the two germline ends. The CDR3 region is CASSSVRVDYGYTF. The CDR3 DNA is TGTGCCAGCAGTTCAGTCCGGGTAGACTATGGCTACACCTTC.

The gene calls are TRBV7-9 and TRBJ1-5; maybe TRBD1 (5 bases). Germline values: CDR1 SEHNR, CDR2 FQNEAQ (reference sequence). CDR3 length: 12 amino acids. Trimming removed 1 base at V and 16 bases at J, with 14 bases between. CDR3 in amino acids: CASSLDGRDHHF. The CDR3 DNA follows: TGTGCCAGCAGCTTAGACGGCAGGGACCACCATTTT. The whole variable domain, filled in from reference TRBV7-9 and TRBJ1-5, reads DTGVSQNPRHKITKRGQNVTFRCDPISEHNRLYWYRQTLGQGPEFLTYFQNEAQLEKSRLLSDRFSAERPKGSFSTLEIQRTEQGDSAMYLCASSLDGRDHHFGDGTRLSIL.

The V gene is TRBV28, the J gene TRBJ1-2, with TRBD1 matching 10 bases. Looked up from germline, CDR1 is MDHEN and CDR2 is SYDVKM. Losses at the gene ends were 6 bases for V and 6 bases for J; bases not matched to a gene: 1. The CDR3 runs 12 residues. As DNA, the CDR3 is TGTGCCAGCAGGACAGGGGGCCATGGCTACACCTTC. Translated, it gives CASRTGGHGYTF.

V usage is TRBV6-1 and J usage is TRBJ2-5; TRBD2 agrees at 13 bases. The trim removed 2 bases at V and 5 bases at J, leaving 8 bases unmatched. The CDR3 spans 17 residues. Germline V lookup: CDR1 MNHNS, CDR2 SASEGT. The CDR3 reads CASSEQWTSGGRETQYF. The DNA for the CDR3 is TGTGCCAGCAGTGAACAATGGACTAGCGGGGGTCGGGAGACCCAGTACTTC.

V usage is TRBV5-1 and J usage is TRBJ2-5; D is ambiguous. The length of the CDR3 is 13 residues. V gave up 4 bases and J gave up 0 bases, with 7 bases separating them. Germline V lookup: CDR1 SGHRS, CDR2 YFSETQ. The DNA of the CDR3 is TGCGCCAGCAGCCCCGAGTACCAAGAGACCCAGTACTTC. Amino acids: CASSPEYQETQYF.

The rearrangement uses TRBV6-5 and TRBJ1-1; a weak D match, TRBD1 (6 bases). Trimming left V 2 bases short and J 4 bases short, with 11 bases between. The CDR3 has 14 residues. Germline assignment: CDR1 MNHEY and CDR2 SVGAGI. The CDR3 spells CASSYQQGRTEAFF. Written as DNA, the CDR3 is TGTGCCAGCAGTTACCAACAGGGACGCACTGAAGCTTTCTTT.

CDR3 residues: CASSVADTSSYNEQFF. As DNA, the CDR3 is TGTGCCAGCAGCGTAGCGGACACGAGCTCCTACAATGAGCAGTTCTTC. The gene calls are TRBV9 and TRBJ2-1; maybe TRBD1 (5 bases). Trimming cost V 0 bases and J 0 bases, with 10 bases left between them. The CDR3 extends over 16 amino acids. Germline V gene data show CDR1 as SGDLS and CDR2 as YYNGEE.

The CDR3, as DNA: TGTGCCAGCAGCCTGGGACCACTTCCAAATGAAGCTTTCTTT. This codes for CASSLGPLPNEAFF. The chain recombines TRBV7-3 with TRBJ1-1, with D perhaps TRBD1 (5 bases). The CDR3 extends over 14 amino acids. Between the trimmed V and J ends, which lost 5 bases and 7 bases, there was a span of 17 bases. The germline V gene has CDR1 SGHTA and CDR2 FQGTGA.

This chain connects TRBV4-2 to TRBJ2-1; D might be TRBD2 (5 bases). The CDR3 has 16 residues. The V and J ends lost 1 base and 3 bases respectively, with 13 bases between them. The germline V gene has CDR1 LGHNA and CDR2 YNFKEQ. This CDR3 reads CASSQVSSGFYNEQFF. CDR3 DNA sequence: TGTGCCAGCAGCCAAGTATCCTCGGGATTCTACAATGAGCAGTTCTTC.

CDR3 nucleotide sequence: TGTGCCTGGAGTACACCGGGACGTGTGGATGAAAAACTGTTTTTT. Amino acid sequence: CAWSTPGRVDEKLFF. The chain joins TRBV30 to TRBJ1-4; a possible D gene is TRBD1 (5 bases). There are 15 residues in the CDR3. Trimming removed 2 bases at V and 6 bases at J, with 16 bases between. CDR1 is GTSNPN, CDR2 SVGIG, per germline (reference sequence).

V and J are TRBV7-9 and TRBJ2-7, with TRBD1 matching 8 bases. The junction had 7 bases not matched to a gene; V was cut back by 2 bases and J by 7 bases. Per germline, CDR1 SEHNR and CDR2 FQNEAQ (reference sequence). CDR3 size: 14 residues. CDR3 in DNA: TGTGCCAGCAGCTTAAGGGACAGGTCGAGTGAGCAGTACTTC. This gives the protein CASSLRDRSSEQYF.